This T cell receptor (beta chain) was captured by sequencing in a study of control samples from healthy donors and cancer patients. Sequenced by immunoSEQ multiplex PCR; TCRdb stores in-frame clones only, minus some. The table shows 150,000 to 180,000 clones, with about 94% occurring only once. The CDR3 consists of 14 residues. V lost 3 bases, J lost 2 bases, and 10 bases lay in between. Germline lookup yields CDR1 SGHAT and CDR2 FQNNGV. The material sequenced was blood. This sequence joins TRBV11-2 and TRBJ1-2; D perhaps matches TRBD1 (6 bases). This receptor was taken from a man aged 40-49 years in good health. In DNA form, the CDR3 reads TGTGCCAGCAGCTTCGGGGGACAAAACTATGGCTACACCTTC. The encoded protein is CASSFGGQNYGYTF.